This record covers a single TCR beta chain. The antigen is undetermined. These data come from a study of monozygotic twins with inflammatory bowel disease. Study-wide points: No distinction between different T cell subtypes was possible. Especially where disease activity was present, IBD patients had fewer clonotypes in common with others than healthy twins did. IBD-affected twins scored below their healthy co-twins in TCRbeta diversity (inverse Simpson).

This CDR3 region has 15 residues. Germline V CDR1 and CDR2: SGHRS, YFSETQ. For each CDR3 protein, TCRdb gives one entry from its re-call of the 5' RACE reads, without DNA. The listing contains 160,000 or so distinct CDR3 sequences. V and J are TRBV5-1 and TRBJ2-1; there is no DNA to check the TCRdb D call of TRBD2. The sequence was collected from a human donor with ulcerative colitis or Crohn's disease, or a healthy co-twin of an affected twin (not recorded which). Sequencing was performed on blood. The CDR3 spells CASSPGLATYNEQFF.